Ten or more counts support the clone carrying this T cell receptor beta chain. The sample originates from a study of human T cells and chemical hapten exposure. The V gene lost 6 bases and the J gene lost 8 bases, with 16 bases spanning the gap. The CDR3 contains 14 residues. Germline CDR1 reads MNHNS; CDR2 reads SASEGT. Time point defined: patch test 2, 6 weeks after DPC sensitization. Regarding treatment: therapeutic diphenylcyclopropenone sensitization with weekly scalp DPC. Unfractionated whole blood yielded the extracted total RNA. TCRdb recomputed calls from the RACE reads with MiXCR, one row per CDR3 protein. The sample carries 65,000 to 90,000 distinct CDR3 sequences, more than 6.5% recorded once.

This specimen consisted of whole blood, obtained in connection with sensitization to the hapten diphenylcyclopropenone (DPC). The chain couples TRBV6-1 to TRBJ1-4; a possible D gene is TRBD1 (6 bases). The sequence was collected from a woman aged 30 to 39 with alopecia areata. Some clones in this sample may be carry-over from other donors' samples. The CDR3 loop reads CASRIGGAGEKLFF. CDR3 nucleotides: TGTGCCAGCAGGATCGGGGGGGCGGGAGAAAAACTGTTTTTT.